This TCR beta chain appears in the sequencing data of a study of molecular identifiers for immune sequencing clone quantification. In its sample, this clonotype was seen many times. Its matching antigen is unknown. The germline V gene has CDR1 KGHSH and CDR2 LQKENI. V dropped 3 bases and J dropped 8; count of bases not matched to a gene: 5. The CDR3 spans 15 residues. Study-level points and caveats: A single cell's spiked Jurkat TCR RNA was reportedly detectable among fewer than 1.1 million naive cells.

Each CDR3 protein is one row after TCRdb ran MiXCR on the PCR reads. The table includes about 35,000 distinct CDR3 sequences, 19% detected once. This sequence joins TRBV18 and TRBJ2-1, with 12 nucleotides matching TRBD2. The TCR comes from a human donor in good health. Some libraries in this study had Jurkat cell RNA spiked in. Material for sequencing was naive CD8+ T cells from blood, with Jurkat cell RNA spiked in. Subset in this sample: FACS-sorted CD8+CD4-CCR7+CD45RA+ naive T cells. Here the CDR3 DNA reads TGTGCCAGCTCACCCTCTAGCGGGGGGGCCTATGAGCAGTTCTTC. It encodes CASSPSSGGAYEQFF.